Here is one TCR beta chain with its context. What it binds is not known. This sample was included in a study of cytomegalovirus exposure and HLA in healthy donors. Study outcomes and limitations: The authors listed approximately 160 TCR beta chains as cytomegalovirus-associated.

The CDR3 sequence is 13 residues long. V gave up 5 bases and J gave up 1 base, with 8 bases separating them. CDR1 and CDR2 (germline): MNHEY, SMNVEV (reference sequence). Primers for the PCR totalled 60 Vbeta and 13 Jbeta. Original handling: In a later analysis, some 80 million unique TCR beta chains included roughly 11 million shared by two or more donors. Only in-frame clones appear in the TCRdb table, and some are missing; sequencing was by immunoSEQ multiplex PCR. The V and J calls and clone size were taken over from that table, and D and trimming were inferred from the DNA. The repertoire has some 100,000 clones, 77% of them found once; the top ten carry approximately 11%.

Sequencing was performed on PBMCs. The TCR comes from a man aged 40-50 years in good health and CMV-seropositive. The chain employs TRBV27 and TRBJ1-1; D gene unclear. The CDR3 sequence: CASSAHRNTEAFF. CDR3 nucleotide sequence: TGTGCCAGCAGTGCCCACAGGAACACTGAAGCTTTCTTT.